Included here is one T cell receptor beta chain sequence, with context. Antigen unknown. TCRdb keeps only in-frame clones here, not all; method: immunoSEQ multiplex PCR. This sample yields approximately 840,000 clones, of which just over 95% are seen a single time; approximately 0.2% belongs to the top ten. The data stem from a study of shared clonotypes between healthy human individuals. Naive CD8 cells, CD45RO-negative and positively selected for CCR7, excluded terminally differentiated effector memory CD45RA+ cells. The donor cohort consisted entirely of Caucasian adults residing in Nashville, Tennessee. Per the germline V gene, CDR1 is SGHDN and CDR2 is FVKESK. V was shortened by 2 bases and J by 6 bases, with 9 bases between the two germline ends. The CDR3 is 13 residues long. Points from the study as a whole: Generally, naive subsets (rather than memory subsets) showed larger estimated richness. It was observed that about 5% of naive CD4 clonotypes were shared across several donors.

The sequenced sample consisted of naive CD8+ T cells sorted from blood. The sequence came from a man aged 25 to 40 in good health. The genes are TRBV14 and TRBJ2-3, with D unclear. The CDR3 reads CASSQLEADTQYF. The CDR3 bases are TGTGCCAGCAGCCAACTAGAAGCGGATACGCAGTATTTT.